This TCR beta chain originates from a study of cytomegalovirus exposure and HLA in healthy donors. Study-wide results and limits: Likely technical artifact: a cluster of highly shared sequence variants.

CDR3 length: 16 amino acids. V was clipped by 4 bases and J by 3 bases, with 19 bases between them. Germline V gene lookup returns CDR1 MGHDK and CDR2 SYGVNS. Regarding this clone: Antigen specificity is unknown.

Primers: 60 Vbeta forward and 13 Jbeta reverse. Profiled with immunoSEQ multiplex PCR; TCRdb holds only in-frame clones, not every one. The repertoire includes roughly 200,000 clones, 80% of them detected once, and around 0.69% sits in the top ten. As for the donors, each was a healthy bone marrow donor. Sequencing was done on a sample of PBMCs. This receptor was identified in a boy between 10 and 17 years old in good health and CMV-seronegative. This sequence joins TRBV25-1 and TRBJ2-7, with a weak D call TRBD2 (5 bases). The CDR3 coding sequence is TGTGCCAGCAGTGCGGCAGACGCCACACGGGGCTACGAGCAGTACTTC. This gives the protein CASSAADATRGYEQYF.